This T cell receptor beta chain was obtained from a study of blood T cell repertoires in COVID-19. Original processing notes: From reference gene primer amplification, estimates of nucleated cell counts were derived. Repertoires were generated with immunoSEQ multiplex PCR, while TCRdb's copy carries only in-frame clones and drops some. The D gene and trimming were derived from the DNA, and the V and J assignments and clone size from that table. The table records 490,000 or so clones, over 75% of them present only once. Cohort allocation depended upon clinical history that participants reported. Cohort 3 donors counted as recovered after two negative PCRs, clearance, or resolved symptoms. Trimming shortened V by 5 bases and J by 1 base, and 24 bases separated the two germline ends. Germline lookup yields CDR1 SGDLS and CDR2 YYNGEE. The CDR3 is made up of 19 amino acids.

The chain couples TRBV9 to TRBJ2-2; a possible D gene is TRBD2 (5 bases). The sequence came from a woman aged 35 to 49 who had recovered from COVID-19. The source material was PBMCs or T cells enriched from blood (not recorded which). The CDR3 region is CASSPTTLGNAGNTGELFF. The CDR3 DNA sequence: TGTGCCAGCAGTCCTACTACCCTGGGGAACGCGGGGAACACCGGGGAGCTGTTTTTT.